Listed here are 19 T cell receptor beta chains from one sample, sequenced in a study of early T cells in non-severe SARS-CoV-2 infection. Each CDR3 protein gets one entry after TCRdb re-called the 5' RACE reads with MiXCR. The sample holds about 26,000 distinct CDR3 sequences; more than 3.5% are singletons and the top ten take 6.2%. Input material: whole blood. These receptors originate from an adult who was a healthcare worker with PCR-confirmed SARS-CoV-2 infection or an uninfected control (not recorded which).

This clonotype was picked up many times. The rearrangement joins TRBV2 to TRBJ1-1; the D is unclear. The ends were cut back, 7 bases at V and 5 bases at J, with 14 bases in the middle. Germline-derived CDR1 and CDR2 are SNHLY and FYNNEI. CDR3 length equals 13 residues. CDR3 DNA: TGTGCCAGCAATGTTGGGGTTGAGACTGAAGCTTTCTTT. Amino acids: CASNVGVETEAFF. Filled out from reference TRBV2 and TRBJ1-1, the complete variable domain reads EPEVTQTPSHQVTQMGQEVILRCVPISNHLYFYWYRQILGQKVEFLVSFYNNEISEKSEIFDDQFSVERPDGSNFTLKIRSTKLEDSAMYFCASNVGVETEAFFGQGTRLTVV.

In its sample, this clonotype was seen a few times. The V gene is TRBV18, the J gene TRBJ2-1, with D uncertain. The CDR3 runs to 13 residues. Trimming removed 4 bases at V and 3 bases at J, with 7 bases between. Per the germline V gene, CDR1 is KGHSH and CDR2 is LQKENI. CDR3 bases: TGTGCCAGCTCACGAAATCGCTACAATGAGCAGTTCTTC. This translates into CASSRNRYNEQFF.

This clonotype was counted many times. The chain's CDR3 is CAIRGAGGRNEQYF. Written as DNA, the CDR3 is TGTGCCATCAGGGGAGCGGGAGGGCGCAACGAGCAGTACTTC. The chain carries TRBV10-3 and TRBJ2-7; 10 positions match TRBD2. In germline, CDR1 is ENHRY, CDR2 SYGVKD. The trim removed 6 bases at V and 5 bases at J, leaving 7 bases unmatched. The CDR3 runs to 14 residues.

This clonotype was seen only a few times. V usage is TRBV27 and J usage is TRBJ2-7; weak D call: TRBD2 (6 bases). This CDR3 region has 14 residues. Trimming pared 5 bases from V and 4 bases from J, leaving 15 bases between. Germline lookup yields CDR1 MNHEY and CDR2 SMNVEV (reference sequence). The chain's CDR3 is CASSLGGIMYEQYF. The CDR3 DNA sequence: TGTGCCAGCAGTCTCGGCGGGATAATGTACGAGCAGTACTTC.

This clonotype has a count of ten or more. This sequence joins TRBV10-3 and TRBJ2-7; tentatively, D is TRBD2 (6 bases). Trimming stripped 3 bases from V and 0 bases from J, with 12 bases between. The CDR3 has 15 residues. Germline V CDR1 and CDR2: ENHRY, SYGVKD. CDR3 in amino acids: CAISEGTRSSYEQYF. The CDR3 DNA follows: TGTGCCATCAGTGAAGGGACTCGGAGCTCCTACGAGCAGTACTTC.

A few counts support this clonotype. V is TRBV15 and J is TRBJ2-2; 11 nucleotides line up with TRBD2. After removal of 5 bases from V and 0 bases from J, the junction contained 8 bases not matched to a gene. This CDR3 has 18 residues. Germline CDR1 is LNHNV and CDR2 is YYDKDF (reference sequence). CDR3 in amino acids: CATSGGLAGGANTGELFF. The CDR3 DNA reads TGTGCCACCAGCGGAGGGCTAGCGGGAGGCGCGAACACCGGGGAGCTGTTTTTT.

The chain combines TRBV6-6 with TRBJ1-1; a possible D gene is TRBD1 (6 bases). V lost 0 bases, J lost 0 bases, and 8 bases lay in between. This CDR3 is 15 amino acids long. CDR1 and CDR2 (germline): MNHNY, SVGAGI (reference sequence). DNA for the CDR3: TGTGCCAGCAGTTACTCGGGGGGCATGAACACTGAAGCTTTCTTT. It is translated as CASSYSGGMNTEAFF.

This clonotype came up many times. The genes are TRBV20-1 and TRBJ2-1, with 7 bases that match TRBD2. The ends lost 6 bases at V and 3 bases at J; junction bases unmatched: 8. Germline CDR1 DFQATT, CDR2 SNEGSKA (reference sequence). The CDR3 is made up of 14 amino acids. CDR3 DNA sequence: TGCAGTGCCCCCCGGGAGGTAGGCTACAATGAGCAGTTCTTC. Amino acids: CSAPREVGYNEQFF.

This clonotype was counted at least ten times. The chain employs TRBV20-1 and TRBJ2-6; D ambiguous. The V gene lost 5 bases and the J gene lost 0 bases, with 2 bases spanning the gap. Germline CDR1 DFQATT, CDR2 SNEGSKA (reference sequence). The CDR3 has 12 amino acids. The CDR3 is CSAVSGANVLTF. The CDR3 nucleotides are TGCAGTGCTGTCTCTGGGGCCAACGTCCTGACTTTC.

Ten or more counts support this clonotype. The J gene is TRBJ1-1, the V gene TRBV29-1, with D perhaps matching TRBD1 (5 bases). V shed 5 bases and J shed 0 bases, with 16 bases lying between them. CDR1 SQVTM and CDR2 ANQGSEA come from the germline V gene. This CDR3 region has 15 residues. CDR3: CSVTLGGMMNTEAFF. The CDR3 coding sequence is TGCAGCGTTACCCTGGGGGGTATGATGAACACTGAAGCTTTCTTT. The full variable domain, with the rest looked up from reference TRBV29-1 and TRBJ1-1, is SAVISQKPSRDICQRGTSLTIQCQVDSQVTMMFWYRQQPGQSLTLIATANQGSEATYESGFVIDKFPISRPNLTFSTLTVSNMSPEDSSIYLCSVTLGGMMNTEAFFGQGTRLTVV.

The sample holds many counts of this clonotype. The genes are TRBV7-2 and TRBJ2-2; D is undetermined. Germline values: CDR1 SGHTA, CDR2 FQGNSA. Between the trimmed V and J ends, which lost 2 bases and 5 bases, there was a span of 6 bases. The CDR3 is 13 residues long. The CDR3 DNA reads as TGTGCCAGCAGCTTAAGTCAGACCGGGGAGCTGTTTTTT. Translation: CASSLSQTGELFF.

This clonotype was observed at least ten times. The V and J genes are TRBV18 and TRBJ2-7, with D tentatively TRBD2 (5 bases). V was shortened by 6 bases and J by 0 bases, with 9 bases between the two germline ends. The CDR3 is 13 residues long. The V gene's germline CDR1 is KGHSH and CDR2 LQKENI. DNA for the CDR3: TGTGCCAGCTCTCCCGGACTCTCCTACGAGCAGTACTTC. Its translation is CASSPGLSYEQYF.

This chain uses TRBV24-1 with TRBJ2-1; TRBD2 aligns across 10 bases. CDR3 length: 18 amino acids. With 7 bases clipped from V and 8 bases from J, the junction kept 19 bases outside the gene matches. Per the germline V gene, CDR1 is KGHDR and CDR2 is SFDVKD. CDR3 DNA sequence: TGTGCCACCAGCTCGAGGCTAGCGGGAGTCGGGGAGCTGCATGAGCAGTTCTTC. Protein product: CATSSRLAGVGELHEQFF.

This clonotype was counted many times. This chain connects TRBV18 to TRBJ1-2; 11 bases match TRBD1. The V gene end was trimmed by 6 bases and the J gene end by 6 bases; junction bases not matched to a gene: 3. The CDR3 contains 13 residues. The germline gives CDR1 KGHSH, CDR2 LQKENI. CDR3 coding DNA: TGTGCCAGCTCCCCGGGACAGGGGGATGGCTACACCTTC. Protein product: CASSPGQGDGYTF.

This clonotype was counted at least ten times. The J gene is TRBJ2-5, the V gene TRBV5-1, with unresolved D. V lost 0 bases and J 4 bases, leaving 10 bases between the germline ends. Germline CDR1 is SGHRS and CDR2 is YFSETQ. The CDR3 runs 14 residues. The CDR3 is CASSLAVTVETQYF. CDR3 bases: TGCGCCAGCAGCTTGGCCGTTACAGTAGAGACCCAGTACTTC.

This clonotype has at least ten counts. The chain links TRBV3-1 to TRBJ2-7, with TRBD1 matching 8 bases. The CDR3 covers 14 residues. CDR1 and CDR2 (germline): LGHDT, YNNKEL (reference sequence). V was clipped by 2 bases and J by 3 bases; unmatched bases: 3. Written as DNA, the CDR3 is TGTGCCAGCAGCCAACCGGGACAGGACTACGAGCAGTACTTC. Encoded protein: CASSQPGQDYEQYF.

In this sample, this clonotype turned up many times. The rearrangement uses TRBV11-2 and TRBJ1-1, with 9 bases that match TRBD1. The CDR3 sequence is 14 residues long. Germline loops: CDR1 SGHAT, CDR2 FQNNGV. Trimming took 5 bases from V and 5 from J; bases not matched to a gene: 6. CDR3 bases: TGTGCCAGCAGCCCATGGACAGGGGAGACTGAAGCTTTCTTT. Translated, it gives CASSPWTGETEAFF.

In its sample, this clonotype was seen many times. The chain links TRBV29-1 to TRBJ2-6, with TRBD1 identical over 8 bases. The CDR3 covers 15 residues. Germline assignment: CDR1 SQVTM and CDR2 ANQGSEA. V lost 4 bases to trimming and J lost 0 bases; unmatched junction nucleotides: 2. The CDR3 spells CSVGTGSSGANVLTF. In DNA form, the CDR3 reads TGCAGCGTTGGGACAGGGTCCTCTGGGGCCAACGTCCTGACTTTC.

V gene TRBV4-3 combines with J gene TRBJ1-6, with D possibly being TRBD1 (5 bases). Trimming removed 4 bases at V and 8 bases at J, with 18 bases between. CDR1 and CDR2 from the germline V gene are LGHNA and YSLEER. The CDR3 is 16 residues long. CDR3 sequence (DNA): TGCGCCAGCAGCCCCTTACAGGCAGGGCAGGATTCACCCCTCCACTTT. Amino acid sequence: CASSPLQAGQDSPLHF.